This T cell receptor beta chain was sequenced in a study of vaccination and CD4 T cells after COVID-19. Across the study: Every culture used as a control got a CEFX pool, an HIV-1 Nef pool, or no peptide.

As concerns this clonotype: Its antigen is not identified.

The treatment denotes: approximately 11-day PBMC culture with coronavirus spike peptide pools or control peptides (ViraFEST assay). Cultured CD4+ T-cell DNA underwent Oncomine TCR Beta short-read sequencing. Each CDR3 protein gets one entry after TCRdb re-called the PCR reads with MiXCR. The sample records 20,000 to 30,000 distinct CDR3 sequences, around 69% being singletons. V lost 0 bases to trimming and J lost 2 bases, with 11 bases between them. Germline V gives CDR1 SGHNT, CDR2 YENEEA. The CDR3 has 15 residues. This TCR derives from a human donor who received a COVID-19 vaccine. The sample consisted of CD4+ T cells from blood, cultured in vitro, taken after SARS-CoV-2 vaccination. The chain recombines TRBV11-3 with TRBJ2-7; D is perhaps TRBD2 (6 bases). For the CDR3, the DNA is TGTGCCAGCAGCTTAGACGATAGCGGCCCCTACGAGCAGTACTTC. Translated: CASSLDDSGPYEQYF.